The 21 T cell receptor beta chains presented below share a single source sample, sequenced in a study of shared T cell receptors in the human thymus. Assay used: immunoSEQ multiplex PCR; TCRdb lists only in-frame clones, some missing. This sample has 550,000 to 800,000 clones, with 75% to 90% found just once. The sample was also linked to a second study, of human thymus T cells.

The material sequenced was thymocytes. The receptors here all came from a girl younger than two with a congenital heart defect.

J is TRBJ1-2 and V is TRBV27; D unclear. This CDR3 has 14 amino acids. Looked up from germline, CDR1 is MNHEY and CDR2 is SMNVEV (reference sequence). V lost 4 bases, J lost 8 bases, and 17 bases lay in between. CDR3 amino acids: CASSSHRGHGGYTF. CDR3 sequence (DNA): TGTGCCAGCAGTTCTCATCGGGGTCACGGGGGCTACACCTTC.

The chain combines TRBV5-5 with TRBJ1-2; D possibly corresponds to TRBD1 (5 bases). Trimming took 6 bases from V and 1 from J, leaving 10 bases between them. CDR1 and CDR2 from the germline V gene are SGHKS and YYEKEE (reference sequence). This CDR3 has 13 amino acids. The CDR3 bases are TGTGCCAGCACCCAAGGGGTTAACTATGGCTACACCTTC. It encodes CASTQGVNYGYTF.

The chain recombines TRBV5-4 with TRBJ1-2; 7 bases fit TRBD1. Germline lookup yields CDR1 SGHNT and CDR2 YYREEE (reference sequence). This CDR3 contains 14 residues. V shed 9 bases, J shed 7 bases, and the junction held 15 bases outside the gene matches. The CDR3 nucleotides are TGTGCCATCTCACGGACAGGCTCCGGGGGTGGCTACACCTTC. Translated: CAISRTGSGGGYTF. The full variable domain, completed using reference TRBV5-4 and TRBJ1-2, is ETGVTQSPTHLIKTRGQQVTLRCSSQSGHNTVSWYQQALGQGPQFIFQYYREEENGRGNFPPRFSGLQFPNYSSELNVNALELDDSALYLCAISRTGSGGGYTFGSGTRLTVV.

V gene TRBV5-1 combines with J gene TRBJ2-3, with D tentatively TRBD1 (5 bases). The CDR3 has 14 amino acids. Germline CDR1 reads SGHRS; CDR2 reads YFSETQ. With 0 bases removed from V and 2 bases from J, the gap between germline ends came to 7 bases. CDR3 region: CASSLVQATDTQYF. DNA of the CDR3: TGCGCCAGCAGCTTGGTACAGGCCACAGATACGCAGTATTTT.

The chain combines TRBV19 with TRBJ1-1, with D maybe TRBD1 (5 bases). Germline CDR1 and CDR2: LNHDA and SQIVND (reference sequence). The CDR3 is made up of 16 amino acids. With 2 bases removed from V and 0 bases from J, the gap between germline ends came to 13 bases. CDR3 sequence reads: CASSITRQLLNTEAFF. The CDR3 DNA follows: TGTGCCAGTAGTATAACAAGACAGTTACTGAACACTGAAGCTTTCTTT.

The table lists this clone with a few counts. This chain links TRBV6-4 with TRBJ2-3; no clear D. Trimming stripped 3 bases from V and 2 bases from J, with 18 bases between. This CDR3 is built from 17 residues. Germline loops: CDR1 MRHNA, CDR2 SNTAGT. This CDR3 reads CASSEVWQTFITDTQYF. The CDR3 bases are TGTGCCAGCAGTGAAGTGTGGCAGACTTTTATCACAGATACGCAGTATTTT.

The chain combines TRBV4-2 with TRBJ1-4; D is possibly TRBD1 (5 bases). The CDR3 runs 17 residues. Trimming left V 0 bases short and J 8 bases short, with 19 bases between. Per germline, CDR1 LGHNA and CDR2 YNFKEQ. The chain's CDR3 is CASSQDEPPGLWEKLFF. The CDR3 DNA follows: TGTGCCAGCAGCCAAGATGAGCCGCCAGGGCTTTGGGAAAAACTGTTTTTT.

The J gene is TRBJ1-2, the V gene TRBV14, with D possibly TRBD1 on 5 matching bases. The CDR3 covers 16 residues. V was trimmed by 0 bases and J by 1 base, leaving 12 bases between them. CDR1 is SGHDN and CDR2 is FVKESK in the germline V gene. CDR3 amino acids: CASSQERQRNNYGYTF. The CDR3 coding sequence is TGTGCCAGCAGCCAAGAGAGACAGAGGAATAACTATGGCTACACCTTC.

The V gene is TRBV15, the J gene TRBJ1-2; tentative D call: TRBD1 (5 bases). CDR1 is LNHNV, CDR2 YYDKDF, per germline (reference sequence). This CDR3 region has 15 residues. The V end lost 2 bases, the J end lost 4 bases, and 14 bases lay between the germline ends. CDR3 in DNA: TGTGCCACCAGCAGAAACAAGGGGCGTTCCTATGGCTACACCTTC. Amino acids: CATSRNKGRSYGYTF.

This sequence joins TRBV4-2 and TRBJ2-7; 9 nucleotides agree with TRBD2. After removal of 0 bases from V and 0 bases from J, the junction contained 3 bases not matched to a gene. The CDR3 sequence is 16 residues long. Germline V gene sequence: CDR1 LGHNA, CDR2 YNFKEQ. DNA for the CDR3: TGTGCCAGCAGCCAAGAAGGTAGCGGGGGCTCCTACGAGCAGTACTTC. Encoded protein: CASSQEGSGGSYEQYF.

This clone has just one count. The chain uses TRBV5-1 and TRBJ1-1; 10 bases fit TRBD1. CDR1 and CDR2 from the germline V gene are SGHRS and YFSETQ. The CDR3 spans 18 residues. The junction had 12 bases not matched to a gene; V was cut back by 0 bases and J by 4 bases. The CDR3 protein is CASSLDLDRGQGSTEAFF. CDR3 in DNA: TGCGCCAGCAGCTTGGATCTTGACAGGGGGCAAGGGAGCACTGAAGCTTTCTTT.

The rearrangement uses TRBV14 and TRBJ2-2; TRBD2 is a possible D gene (5 bases). This CDR3 region has 15 residues. Germline V lookup: CDR1 SGHDN, CDR2 FVKESK. V lost 1 base and J 5 bases, leaving 11 bases between the germline ends. CDR3 in DNA: TGTGCCAGCAGCCAAGCCGGTAGAGGGACCGGGGAGCTGTTTTTT. Its translation is CASSQAGRGTGELFF.

The chain links TRBV4-1 to TRBJ1-5, with D perhaps TRBD1 (5 bases). This CDR3 comprises 17 residues. Per germline, CDR1 MGHRA and CDR2 YSYEKL. Trimming took off 0 bases at V and 2 bases at J, with 14 bases between the two ends. For the CDR3, the DNA is TGCGCCAGCAGCCAAGAGTTGTGCGGGGGTGGCAATCAGCCCCAGCATTTT. Amino acid sequence: CASSQELCGGGNQPQHF.

The chain carries TRBV11-2 and TRBJ2-7; TRBD1 aligns across 7 bases. Germline CDR1 reads SGHAT; CDR2 reads FQNNGV. This CDR3 has 15 residues. V lost 5 bases, J lost 3 bases, and 10 bases stayed unmatched. The CDR3 sequence is CASSQYPDRFYEQYF. CDR3 nucleotides: TGTGCCAGCAGCCAATACCCGGACAGGTTCTACGAGCAGTACTTC. Using reference TRBV11-2 and TRBJ2-7 for the parts outside the CDR3, the full variable domain is EAGVAQSPRYKIIEKRQSVAFWCNPISGHATLYWYQQILGQGPKLLIQFQNNGVVDDSQLPKDRFSAERLKGVDSTLKIQPAKLEDSAVYLCASSQYPDRFYEQYFGPGTRLTVT.

This chain links TRBV15 with TRBJ1-1; 10 positions match TRBD1. The CDR3 runs 15 residues. Germline CDR1 and CDR2: LNHNV and YYDKDF (reference sequence). The ends lost 5 bases at V and 3 bases at J; junction bases unmatched: 6. DNA for the CDR3: TGTGCCACCAGCCGCCGGGACAGGGGATACACTGAAGCTTTCTTT. Translating it yields CATSRRDRGYTEAFF.

The table lists this clone with a few counts. The V call is TRBV5-8, the J call TRBJ1-2; TRBD1 agrees at 10 bases. This CDR3 spans 13 amino acids. CDR1 is SGHTS and CDR2 is YDEGEE in the germline V gene. Trimming removed 4 bases from V and 6 bases from J; junction bases left unmatched: 3. The CDR3 spells CASSPGTGDGYTF. DNA of the CDR3: TGTGCCAGCAGCCCCGGGACAGGGGATGGCTACACCTTC.

This rearrangement joins TRBV14 to TRBJ2-5, with 8 positions matching TRBD1. The germline V gene has CDR1 SGHDN and CDR2 FVKESK. This CDR3 region has 15 residues. V was pared by 4 bases and J by 1 base, with 5 bases of the junction left unmatched. The CDR3 is CASSPRQGLQETQYF. As DNA, the CDR3 is TGTGCCAGCAGCCCCCGACAGGGGCTCCAAGAGACCCAGTACTTC.

This clone appeared a single time. V usage is TRBV25-1 and J usage is TRBJ1-6; TRBD1 is a possible D gene (6 bases). The CDR3 extends over 13 amino acids. Trimming took 4 bases from V and 13 from J, leaving 14 bases between them. Germline CDR1 is MGHDK and CDR2 is SYGVNS. CDR3 in amino acids: CASSGGLTCPLHF. The DNA of the CDR3 is TGTGCCAGCAGTGGGGGGCTGACATGTCCCCTCCACTTT.

V gene TRBV2 combines with J gene TRBJ2-7; TRBD1 might be the D (5 bases). V lost 10 bases and J 3 bases, leaving 25 bases between the germline ends. The CDR3 has 16 amino acids. Germline lookup yields CDR1 SNHLY and CDR2 FYNNEI. CDR3 loop: CANGPRAGWLYYEQYF. CDR3 bases: TGTGCCAACGGGCCCAGGGCTGGGTGGTTGTACTACGAGCAGTACTTC.

The chain recombines TRBV5-1 with TRBJ1-2, with unresolved D. Germline assignment: CDR1 SGHRS and CDR2 YFSETQ. The CDR3 is 13 amino acids. Trimming removed 4 bases from V and 3 bases from J, with 10 bases in between. CDR3 region: CASSPRQDYGYTF. The CDR3 DNA is TGCGCCAGCAGCCCCCGGCAGGACTATGGCTACACCTTC.

The chain joins TRBV6-6 to TRBJ2-7; TRBD1 agrees at 10 bases. The V segment lost 5 bases and the J segment 6 bases; nucleotides outside the gene matches: 7. The CDR3 length is 14 residues. The germline V gene has CDR1 MNHNY and CDR2 SVGAGI (reference sequence). The CDR3 DNA is TGTGCCAGCAGTCCCGGGACAGGGGTTTTCGAGCAGTACTTC. It translates to CASSPGTGVFEQYF.